This TCR beta chain was recovered during a study of T cell repertoires in breast cancer (dated by TCRdb to 2016 to 2018). The study in broad terms: Tumors, lymph nodes and peripheral blood lymphocytes from breast cancer patients, as well as peripheral blood from healthy control donors, were profiled. ER+/PR+ status was present in the majority of the 20 to 25 patient tumors that were analyzed for shared TCRs. The controls were nine healthy donors whose age range was similar to that of the patients. On average, sequencing produced roughly 500,000 sequences per sample, which came to approximately 10 reads per input cell. Because breast cancer has a low mutational burden and rarely has common mutations, the study reasoned that TCRs shared between breast cancer patients would target shared antigens. Tumors and tumor-involved lymph nodes were minced, digested with Liberase and DNase, and then passed through 70-um and 40-um filters. Blood samples were separated by Ficoll, whereas tumor-free lymph nodes were processed without any enzymatic digestion.

Preparation of the library involved emulsion pairing. Unpaired genes were suppressed in a second nested PCR with blocking oligos, after which Illumina adaptors and barcodes were added in a third nested PCR. Each emulsion RT-PCR master mix contained roughly 5,000-250,000 T cells, with C-region, Stepout and V-region primers. The emulsions were generated using the Micellula Emulsion and Purification Kit, and the RT-PCR was run with Qiagen OneStep RT-PCR reagents. The pooled libraries were sequenced on an Illumina MiSeq using paired-end 2 x 250 reads. Under the source paper's analysis protocol: Read pairs were joined in Galaxy and clipped at the engineered overlap into separate alpha and beta files, and reads that were not clipped were discarded. Alpha-beta pairs were assigned with CompleteTCR, a MiTCR-based pipeline that links chains sharing read cluster identifiers using an R script. TCR sequences that were observed only once, representing about 1-3.4%, were removed as potential sequencing errors. TCRdb trimmed public reads at Q25 via fastp, called clones via MiXCR and kept in-frame beta chains. Each CDR3 protein gets just one entry, which takes the most common genes and DNA from the rows behind it. None of the V and J calls come from the authors' own analysis; TCRdb made them. This sample lists approximately 4,000 distinct CDR3 sequences; approximately 40% were detected once. Approximately 30% of the sample belongs to the ten largest clones.

To analyze paired alpha-beta TCRs of CD8+ T cells, the researchers used an expanded emulsion RT-PCR method with primers covering all TCR V genes. Before emulsion RT-PCR, CD8+ T cells were isolated with a CD8 positive selection kit and incubated overnight in about 9.6 IU/mL IL-2. The CDR3 has 13 amino acids, counting the end cysteine and phenylalanine. CDR3 DNA only is kept here, 39 bases in frame from base 1. Clipping removes 6 bases from V and 2 bases from J, with 1 as the unmatched junction base count. From a lookup of the germline V gene, CDR1 and CDR2 are MNHEY and SVGEGT. General study outcomes and caveats: Eighteen TCR pairs were shared across seven or more patient tumors and were rarely found in control blood, which suggested possible tumor specificity. Genuine antitumor clones may have been missed because singleton TCRs were discarded and only part of each tumor was sampled. TRBV7 predominated among shared TCRs, which may reflect tumor recognition or a mispriming bias from eight TRBV7 primers. Tumor-involved sentinel lymph nodes shared about fourfold more TCRs with matched tumor repertoires than tumor-free nodes (7.7% versus 2%). Shared TCRs were encoded by various nucleotide sequences, which suggests selection and expansion based on antigen. Emulsion RT-PCR was considered qualitative rather than quantitative, because transcript abundance and primer differences skewed the recovery of clones.

This clonotype was observed a few times. Its antigen is not yet known. No clone much larger than this one lies a single base away; base qualities are absent. This TCR was sampled from a pool of human donors with breast cancer or a healthy control (not recorded which). Sequenced input: CD8+ T cells. Rearrangement joined TRBV6-2 or TRBV6-3 to TRBJ2-1; TRBD1 fits 7 bases in the junction. Here is the DNA: TGTGCCAGCAGCCAGGGGGCCTACAATGAGCAGTTCTTC. It codes for CASSQGAYNEQFF.